This T cell receptor (beta chain) appears in the sequencing data of a study of human T cells and chemical hapten exposure. Regarding the study as a whole: Those TCRs sitting above 1 in 1000 frequency stayed the same with DPC sensitization.

This clonotype was detected ten times or more. Its matching antigen is unknown. As the library was built, unique molecular identifiers were attached to individual cDNA molecules. As handled by the study authors: Per sample, the median was around 100,000 TCRs, with values from about 22,000 to 700,000. TCRdb re-called the RACE reads through MiXCR, storing one row per CDR3 protein. The V and J calls shown here were made by TCRdb, not taken from the authors' results. In the table there are roughly 120,000 distinct CDR3 sequences, about 9% of which are singletons. CDR1 is MGHDK and CDR2 is SYGVNS in the germline V gene. The V end was cut by 6 bases, the J end by 5 bases, with 8 bases between. CDR3 length equals 13 residues. Described time point: healthy volunteer bleed at 2 weeks. Blood, whole and unfractionated, served as the source for total RNA extraction.

Sequencing was performed on whole blood. The sequence was collected from a male donor in good health. Some clones in this sample may be carry-over from other donors' samples. The chain carries TRBV25-1 and TRBJ1-6, with unresolved D. CDR3 bases: TGTGCCAGCAGGGTCGGCGATAATTCACCCCTCCACTTT. Residues: CASRVGDNSPLHF.